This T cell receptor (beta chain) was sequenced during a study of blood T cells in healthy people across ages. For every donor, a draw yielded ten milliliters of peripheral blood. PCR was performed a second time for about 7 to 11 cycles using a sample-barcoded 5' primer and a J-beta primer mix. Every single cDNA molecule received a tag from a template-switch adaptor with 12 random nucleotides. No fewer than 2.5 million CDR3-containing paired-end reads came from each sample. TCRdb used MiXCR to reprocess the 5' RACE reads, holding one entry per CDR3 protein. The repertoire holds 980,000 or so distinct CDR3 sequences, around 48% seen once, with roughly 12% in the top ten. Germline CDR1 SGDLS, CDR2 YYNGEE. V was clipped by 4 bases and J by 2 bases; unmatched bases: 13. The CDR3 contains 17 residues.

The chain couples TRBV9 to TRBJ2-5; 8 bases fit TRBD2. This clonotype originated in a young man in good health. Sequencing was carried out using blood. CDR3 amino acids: CASSPLGGSGIQETQYF. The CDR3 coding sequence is TGTGCCAGCAGCCCCTTAGGTGGTAGCGGGATACAAGAGACCCAGTACTTC.